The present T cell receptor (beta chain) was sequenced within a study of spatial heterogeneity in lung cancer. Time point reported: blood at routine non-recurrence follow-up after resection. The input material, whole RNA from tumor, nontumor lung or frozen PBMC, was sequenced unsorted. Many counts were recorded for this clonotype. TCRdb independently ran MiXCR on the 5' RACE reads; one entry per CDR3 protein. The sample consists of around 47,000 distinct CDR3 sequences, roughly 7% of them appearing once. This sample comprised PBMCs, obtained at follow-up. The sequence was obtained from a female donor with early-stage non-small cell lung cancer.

As DNA, the CDR3 is TGTGCCGCCGAGCAGGGGGCTCGTTCACCCCTCCACTTT. It yields the protein CAAEQGARSPLHF. This chain joins TRBV28 and TRBJ1-6, with 8 bases matching TRBD1. From germline, CDR1 is MDHEN and CDR2 SYDVKM. The J segment lost 9 bases and the V segment lost 11 bases, leaving 9 bases of the junction unmatched. The CDR3 is made up of 13 amino acids. The full variable domain, with the rest looked up from reference TRBV28 and TRBJ1-6, is DVKVTQSSRYLVKRTGEKVFLECVQDMDHENMFWYRQDPGLGLRLIYFSYDVKMKEKGDIPEGYSVSREKKERFSLILESASTNQTSMYLCAAEQGARSPLHFGNGTRLTVT.